This T cell receptor (beta chain) was observed in a study of T cell repertoires in ileal Crohn's disease. Study-wide results and limits: All patients with clonality above 26.8% had endoscopic recurrence. High-frequency clones were more common in sorted CD8 than CD4 cells.

As regards this clone: The target antigen is unknown.

Sequenced by immunoSEQ multiplex PCR; TCRdb stores in-frame clones only, minus some. The table has about 14,000 clones, roughly 84% seen once. Germline V lookup: CDR1 GTSNPN, CDR2 SVGIG (reference sequence). CDR3 length: 15 amino acids. V lost 3 bases, J lost 2 bases, and 16 bases lay in between. Material: ileal tissue. The chain uses TRBV30 and TRBJ1-2; D possibly corresponds to TRBD1 (5 bases). This TCR came from an adult with Crohn's disease. The CDR3 nucleotides are TGTGCCTGGAGCCCCGGCGGGGCGCGGAACTATGGCTACACCTTC. Its protein product is CAWSPGGARNYGYTF.